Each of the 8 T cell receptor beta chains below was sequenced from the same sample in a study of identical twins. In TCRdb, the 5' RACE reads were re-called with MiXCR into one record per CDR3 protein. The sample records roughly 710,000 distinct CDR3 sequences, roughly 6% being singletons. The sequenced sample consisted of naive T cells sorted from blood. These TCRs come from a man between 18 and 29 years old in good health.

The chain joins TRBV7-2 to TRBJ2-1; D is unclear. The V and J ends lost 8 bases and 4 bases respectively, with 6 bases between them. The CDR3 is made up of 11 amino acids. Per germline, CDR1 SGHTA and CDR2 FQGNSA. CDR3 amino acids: CASQEYNEQFF. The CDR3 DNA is TGTGCCAGCCAGGAGTACAATGAGCAGTTCTTC.

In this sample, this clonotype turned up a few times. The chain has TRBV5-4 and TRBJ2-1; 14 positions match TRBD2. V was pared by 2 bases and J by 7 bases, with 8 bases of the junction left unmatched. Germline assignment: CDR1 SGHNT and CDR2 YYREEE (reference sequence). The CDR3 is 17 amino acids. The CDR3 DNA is TGTGCCAGCAGCTTAGTCGGGACTAGCGGGAGATGGAATGAGCAGTTCTTC. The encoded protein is CASSLVGTSGRWNEQFF.

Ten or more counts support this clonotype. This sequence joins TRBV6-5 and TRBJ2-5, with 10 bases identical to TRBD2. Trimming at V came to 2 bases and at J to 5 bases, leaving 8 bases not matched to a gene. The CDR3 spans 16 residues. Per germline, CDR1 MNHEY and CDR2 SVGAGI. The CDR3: CASSYMGAGGPETQYF. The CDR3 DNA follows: TGTGCCAGCAGTTACATGGGAGCGGGAGGGCCGGAGACCCAGTACTTC.

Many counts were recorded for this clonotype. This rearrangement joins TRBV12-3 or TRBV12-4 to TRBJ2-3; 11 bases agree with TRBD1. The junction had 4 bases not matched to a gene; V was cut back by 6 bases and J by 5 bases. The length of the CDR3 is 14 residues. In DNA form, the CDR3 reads TGTGCCAGCAGCCCCGGGACAGGGGGAGATACGCAGTATTTT. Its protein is CASSPGTGGDTQYF.

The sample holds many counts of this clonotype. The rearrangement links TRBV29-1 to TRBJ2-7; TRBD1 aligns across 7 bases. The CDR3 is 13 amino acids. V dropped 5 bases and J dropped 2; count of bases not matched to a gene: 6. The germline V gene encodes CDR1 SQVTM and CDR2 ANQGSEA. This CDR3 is CSVFTGVAYEQYF. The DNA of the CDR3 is TGCAGCGTTTTCACAGGGGTGGCCTACGAGCAGTACTTC.

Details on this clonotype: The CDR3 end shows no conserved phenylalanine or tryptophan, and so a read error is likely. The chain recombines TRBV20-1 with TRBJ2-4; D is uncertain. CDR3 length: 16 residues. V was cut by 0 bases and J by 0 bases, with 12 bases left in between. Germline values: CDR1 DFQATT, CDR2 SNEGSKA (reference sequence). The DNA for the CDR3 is TGCAGTGCTAGAGATCCCCACGCTATAGCCAAAAACATTCAGTACTCC. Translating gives CSARDPHAIAKNIQYS.

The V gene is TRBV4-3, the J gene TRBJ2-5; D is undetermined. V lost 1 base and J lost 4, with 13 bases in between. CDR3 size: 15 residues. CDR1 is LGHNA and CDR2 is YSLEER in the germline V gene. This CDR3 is CASSQVNRTPETQYF. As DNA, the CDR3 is TGCGCCAGCAGCCAAGTAAACCGGACCCCAGAGACCCAGTACTTC.

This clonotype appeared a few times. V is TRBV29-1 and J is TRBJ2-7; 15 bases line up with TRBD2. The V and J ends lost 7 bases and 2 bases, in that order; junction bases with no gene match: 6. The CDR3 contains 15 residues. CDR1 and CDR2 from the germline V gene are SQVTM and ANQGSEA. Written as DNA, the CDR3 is TGCAGCGCTGGGACTAGCGGGAGGAAAACCTACGAGCAGTACGTC. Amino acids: CSAGTSGRKTYEQYV.